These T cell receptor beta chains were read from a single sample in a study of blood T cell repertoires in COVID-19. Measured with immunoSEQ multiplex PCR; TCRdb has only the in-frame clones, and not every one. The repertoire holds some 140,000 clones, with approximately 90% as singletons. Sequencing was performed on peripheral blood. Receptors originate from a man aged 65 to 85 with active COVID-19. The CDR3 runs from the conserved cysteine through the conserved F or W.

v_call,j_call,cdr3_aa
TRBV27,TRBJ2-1,CASSQTSGRVDEQFF
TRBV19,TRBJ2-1,CASLLYGTREALGVSNEQFF
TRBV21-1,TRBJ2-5,CASTPHRASGRWETQYF
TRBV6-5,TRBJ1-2,CASSPTGGLNYGYTF
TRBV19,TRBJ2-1,CASSSGMTGNEQFF
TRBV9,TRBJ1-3,CASSLVPGTGGYSGNTIYF
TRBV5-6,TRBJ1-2,CASSQGPAVTYGYTF
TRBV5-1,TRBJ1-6,CASSPRTGAEYNSPLHF
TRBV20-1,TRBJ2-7,CSASSGGSLEQYF
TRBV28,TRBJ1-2,CASSGRTLRLPGYTF
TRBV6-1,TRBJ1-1,CASSEVRTEKNTEAFF
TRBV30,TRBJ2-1,CAWSLYRGGYNEQFF
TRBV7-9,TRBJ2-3,CASSYTFFGDTQYF
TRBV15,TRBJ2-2,CATSREVGRGITGELFF
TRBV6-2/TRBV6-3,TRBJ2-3,CASSYLRAGAGTTDTQYF
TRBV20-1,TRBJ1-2,CSARGQNGYTF
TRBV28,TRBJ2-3,CASSWPRRGSTDTQYF
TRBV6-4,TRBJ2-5,CASSRDRGETQYF
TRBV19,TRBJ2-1,CATRAGDRSSYNEQFF
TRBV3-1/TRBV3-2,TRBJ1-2,CASSQGFQAHYGYTF
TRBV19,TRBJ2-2,CASSMYGLAGGGTGELFF
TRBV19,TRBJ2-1,CASGLAGGNEQFF
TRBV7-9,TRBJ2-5,CASSLGAQETQYF
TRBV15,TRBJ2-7,CATSRDRQAYEQYF
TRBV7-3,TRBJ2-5,CASSSGQQETQYF
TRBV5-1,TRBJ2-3,CASSLGQGDTQYF
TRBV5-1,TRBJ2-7,CASSFEGQSYEQYF
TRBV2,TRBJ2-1,CASSDWQGNNEQFF
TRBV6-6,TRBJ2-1,CASSYSMASVRNEQFF
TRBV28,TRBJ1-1,CASSLVNTEAFF
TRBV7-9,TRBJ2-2,CASSAADGGANTGELFF
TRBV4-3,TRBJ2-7,CASSQRHRGRDEQYF
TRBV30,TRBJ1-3,CAWRNGDNSGNTIYF
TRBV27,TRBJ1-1,CASSLSQGPNTEAFF
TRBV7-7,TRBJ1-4,CASSLSVNPGEKLFF
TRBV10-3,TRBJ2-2,CAISALTSGSFAGELFF
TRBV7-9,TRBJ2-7,CASSFRWGGEDTYEQYF